This TCR beta chain was sequenced during a study of long-term antiretroviral therapy in people with HIV. Survey-level immunoSEQ v3.0 assays were run. The data were produced by immunoSEQ multiplex PCR, yet TCRdb's version contains in-frame clones alone and is incomplete. Of about 6,600 clones listed, roughly 74% are singletons. Overall study results and limits: Blood, drawn from about 2004 to 2018, may reflect older ART regimens.

About this clone: The target antigen is unknown.

CDR3 length: 14 amino acids. The V gene's germline CDR1 is MDHEN and CDR2 SYDVKM. Trimming removed 7 bases at V and 0 bases at J, with 10 bases between. This chain links TRBV28 with TRBJ1-3; D unresolved. This sequence originates from a man between 18 and 35 years old with HIV. The starting material was unsorted PBMCs, obtained 0.1 years before starting antiretroviral therapy. The CDR3 spells CASTGWGSGNTIYF. CDR3 nucleotides: TGTGCCAGCACTGGGTGGGGCTCTGGAAACACCATATATTTT.